Listed here is a single T cell receptor beta chain. This sample was included in a study of blood T cell repertoires in COVID-19. Overall study context: Samples taken during acute and convalescent COVID-19 were collected in the United States, Italy and Spain. In each case, the material was cDNA or gDNA derived from T cells, B-cell-depleted T cells, or PBMCs.

Germline CDR1 and CDR2: ENHRY and SYGVKD. The CDR3 has 15 residues. V lost 6 bases, J lost 5 bases, and 4 bases stayed unmatched. Authors' analysis steps: How many nucleated cells were present was estimated from reference gene primer amplification. TCRdb's copy holds only in-frame clones and misses some; the assay was immunoSEQ multiplex PCR. V, J and clone size are those of that table, while D and trimming were read from the DNA. The sample holds approximately 230,000 clones, about 88% seen once. The receptor comes from a woman aged 40 to 50 who had recovered from COVID-19. Sample: peripheral blood. The rearrangement joins TRBV10-3 to TRBJ2-3; 14 positions agree with TRBD2. CDR3 coding DNA: TGTGCCATCAGGCGGACTAGCGGGAGGAAAGATACGCAGTATTTT. It codes for CAIRRTSGRKDTQYF.